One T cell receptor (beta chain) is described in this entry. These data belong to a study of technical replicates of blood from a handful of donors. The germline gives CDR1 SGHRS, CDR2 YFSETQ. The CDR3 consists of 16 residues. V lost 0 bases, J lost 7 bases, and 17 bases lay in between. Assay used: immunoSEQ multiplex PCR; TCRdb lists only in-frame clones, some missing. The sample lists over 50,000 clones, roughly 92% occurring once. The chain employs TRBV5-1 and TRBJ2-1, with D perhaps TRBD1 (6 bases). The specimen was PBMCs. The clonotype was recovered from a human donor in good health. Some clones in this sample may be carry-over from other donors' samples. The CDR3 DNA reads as TGCGCCAGCAGCTTGGGGTTTCTGGAACAGGGAAATGAGCAGTTCTTC. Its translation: CASSLGFLEQGNEQFF.